This T cell receptor beta chain was sequenced in a study of CD8+ T cells in alopecia areata. Study-wide points: Although TCR sharing was seen in mice, sharing across patients was less clear, possibly for HLA-related reasons.

In regard to this clone: Its antigen remains unidentified.

The CDR3 length is 16 residues. The V gene's germline CDR1 is SGDLS and CDR2 YYNGEE. With 4 bases clipped from V and 10 bases from J, the junction kept 14 bases outside the gene matches. RNA extraction and reverse transcription yielded cDNA as sequencing template. The table came from immunoSEQ multiplex PCR; TCRdb's copy has only in-frame clones and leaves some out. The sample holds 150,000 or so clones; more than 45% are singletons and the top ten take over 5.5%. The TCR originated in a human donor with alopecia areata. The V and J genes are TRBV9 and TRBJ2-1; TRBD2 matches at 10 bases. The material sequenced was CD4+ T cells sorted from blood. In DNA, the CDR3 is TGTGCCAGCAGCAATAGCCGGGCTAGCGGGAGAGAGGAGCAGTTCTTC. Its translation: CASSNSRASGREEQFF.